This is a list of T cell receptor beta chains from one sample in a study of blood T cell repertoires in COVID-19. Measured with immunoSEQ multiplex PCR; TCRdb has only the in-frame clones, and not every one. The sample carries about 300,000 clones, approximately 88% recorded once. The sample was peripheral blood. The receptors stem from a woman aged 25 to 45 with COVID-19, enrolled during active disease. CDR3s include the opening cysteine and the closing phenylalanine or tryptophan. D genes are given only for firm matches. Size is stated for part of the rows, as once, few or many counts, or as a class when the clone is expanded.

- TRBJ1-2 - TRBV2 TGTGCCAGCAGTGAGGATCCGAGGGGCTACACCTTC CASSEDPRGYTF
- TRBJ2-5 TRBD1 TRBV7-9 TGTGCCAGCAGCCCCAGGGGGCCAGAGACCCAGTACTTC CASSPRGPETQYF
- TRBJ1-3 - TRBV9 TGTGCCAGCAGCGTAGTGGACAGATCCTCTGGAAACACCATATATTTT CASSVVDRSSGNTIYF
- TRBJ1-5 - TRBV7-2 TGTGCCAGCAGCCCCCGGGCAGGGGCGCGTAATCAGCCCCAGCATTTT CASSPRAGARNQPQHF
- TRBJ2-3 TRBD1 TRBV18 TGTGCCAGCTCACCAATACGACAGGGAAACTCAGATACGCAGTATTTT CASSPIRQGNSDTQYF
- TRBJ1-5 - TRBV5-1 TGCGCCAGCAGCTTGGAAGGGAGAGGGCAGCCCCAGCATTTT CASSLEGRGQPQHF
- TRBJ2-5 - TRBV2 TGTGCCAGCATGGCCCTCCGTGAGACCCAGTACTTC CASMALRETQYF
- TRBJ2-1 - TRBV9 TGTGCCAGCAGCGTAGTCGGTAGCTCCTACAATGAGCAGTTCTTC CASSVVGSSYNEQFF
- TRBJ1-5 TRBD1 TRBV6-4 TGTGCCAGCTTTTGGGAGTCCCGGGACAGGGTTAGCAATCAGCCCCAGCATTTT CASFWESRDRVSNQPQHF
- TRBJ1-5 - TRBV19 TGTGCCAGTGGACACTCGGGCAATCAGCCCCAGCATTTT CASGHSGNQPQHF
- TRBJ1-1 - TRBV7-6 TGTGCCAGCAGTATTCAGACTGAAGCTTTCTTT CASSIQTEAFF
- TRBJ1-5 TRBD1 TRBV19 TGTGCCAGTAATACCTGGACAGGGGCCCGGAGGACCCAGCATTTT CASNTWTGARRTQHF
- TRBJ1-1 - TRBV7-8 TGTGCCAGCAGCCGCCAGGGGACGATGAACACTGAAGCTTTCTTT CASSRQGTMNTEAFF
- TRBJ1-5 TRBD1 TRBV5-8 TGTGCCAGCAGCTTGGCCATATTACAGGGGAATCAGCCCCAGCATTTT CASSLAILQGNQPQHF
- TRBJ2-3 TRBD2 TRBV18 TGTGCCAGCTCACTCGGACTAGCGGGGTTCACAGATACGCAGTATTTT CASSLGLAGFTDTQYF
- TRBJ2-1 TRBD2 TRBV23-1 TGCGCCAGCAGTCAAAGGCTAGCTAGCGGGGGGTCCGCCTCCTACAATGAGCAGTTCTTC CASSQRLASGGSASYNEQFF
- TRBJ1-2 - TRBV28 TGTGCCAGCACCATCGCCCGGGCCGGGAATGGCTACACCTTC CASTIARAGNGYTF
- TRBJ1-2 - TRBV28 TGTGCTGTAGGCCGGGTAGATGGCTACACCTTC CAVGRVDGYTF
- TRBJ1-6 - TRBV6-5 TGTGCCGTACAACAGGGAACCCATTCACCCCTCCACTTT CAVQQGTHSPLHF
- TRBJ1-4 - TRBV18 TGTGCCAGCTCACCGTATAATGAAAAACTGTTTTTT CASSPYNEKLFF
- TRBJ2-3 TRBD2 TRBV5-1 TGCGCCAGCAGTCATACCGCATCCAGCGGGGTCTTCACAGATACGCAGTATTTT CASSHTASSGVFTDTQYF
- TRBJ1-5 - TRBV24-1 TGTGCCACCAAATTAAACTATAGCAATCAGCCCCAGCATTTT CATKLNYSNQPQHF
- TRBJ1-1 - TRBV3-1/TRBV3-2 TGTGCCAGCAGCCTATCACATACGGAAGCTTTCTTT CASSLSHTEAFF
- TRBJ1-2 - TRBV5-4 TGTGCCAGCCCTCCTACAGCCTCGGGCTACACCTTC CASPPTASGYTF
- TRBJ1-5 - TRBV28 TGTGCCAGCAGTTCCCCGGGAGCCCAGCATTTT CASSSPGAQHF
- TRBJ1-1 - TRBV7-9 TGTGCCAACCAACCCAGGGTTCTGGACACTGAAGCTTTCTTT CANQPRVLDTEAFF
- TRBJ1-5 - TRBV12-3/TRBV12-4 TGTGCCAGCAGGGGGACGGGGGGACAGCCCCAGCATTTT CASRGTGGQPQHF
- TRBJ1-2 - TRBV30 TGTGCCTGGATGGGGACCCTACAGGGTGGCTACACCTTC CAWMGTLQGGYTF
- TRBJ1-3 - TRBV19 TGTGCCAGTAGTATGGTAGGGAGCTCTGGAAACACCATATATTTT CASSMVGSSGNTIYF
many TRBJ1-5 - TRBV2 TGTGCCAGCAGTGCAACAGTGGGTCAGCCCCAGCATTTT CASSATVGQPQHF
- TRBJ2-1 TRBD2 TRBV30 TGTGCCTGGGGTAGCGGGGGGTACAATGAGCAGTTCTTC CAWGSGGYNEQFF
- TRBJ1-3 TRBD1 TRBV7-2 TGTGCCAGCAGCTTGGAGGGACAGGGGGCTTTCACCATATATTTT CASSLEGQGAFTIYF
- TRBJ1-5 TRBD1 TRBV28 TGTGCCAGCAGTTTACTTTGGACAGGGGGCAATCAGCCCCAGCATTTT CASSLLWTGGNQPQHF
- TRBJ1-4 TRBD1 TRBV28 TGTGCCAGCAGTTTGTCCGGGACAGGGGTTAGCGAAAAACTGTTTTTT CASSLSGTGVSEKLFF
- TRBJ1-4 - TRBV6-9 TGTGCCACCCCCCTTCAGGCGGGATGTACCCCCGTGGCAACTAATGAAAAACTGTTTTTT CATPLQAGCTPVATNEKLFF
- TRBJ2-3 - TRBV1 TGCACCAGCAGCCCCGGCACAGATACGCAGTATTTT CTSSPGTDTQYF
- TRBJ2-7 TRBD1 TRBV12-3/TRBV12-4 TGTGCCAGCAGGGGGACAGGGGGCGCGGGGCAGTACTTC CASRGTGGAGQYF
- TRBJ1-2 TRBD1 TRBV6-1 TGTGCCAGCAGTGGATCGACAGGGTGGGCTAACTATGGCTACACCTTC CASSGSTGWANYGYTF
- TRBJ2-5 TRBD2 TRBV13 TGTGCCAGCAGCTTAGTTGGACTAGCGGGGGCAGAGACCCAGTACTTC CASSLVGLAGAETQYF
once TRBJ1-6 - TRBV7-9 TGTGCCAGCAGCTCCCCAGGACAAAATTCACCCCTCCACTTT CASSSPGQNSPLHF
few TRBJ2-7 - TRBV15 TGTGCCACCAGCTTGTCCGGTGAGCAGTACTTC CATSLSGEQYF
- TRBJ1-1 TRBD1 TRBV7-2 TGTGCCAGCAGCTCACGGACAGGTCCTGAAGCTTTCTTT CASSSRTGPEAFF